This T cell receptor beta chain was identified in a study of identical twins. Trimming took off 3 bases at V and 3 bases at J, with 11 bases between the two ends. CDR3 length: 13 residues. Per the germline V gene, CDR1 is DFQATT and CDR2 is SNEGSKA (reference sequence). TCRdb processed the 5' RACE reads anew with MiXCR; each CDR3 protein has one entry. The sample yields about 250,000 distinct CDR3 sequences, roughly an eighth seen once. V is TRBV20-1 and J is TRBJ1-1; D perhaps matches TRBD1 (5 bases). This sequence originates from a woman aged 18-29 years in good health. Sequencing used memory (CD45RO+) T cells sorted from blood. This CDR3 reads CSASRQTYTEAFF. In nucleotides, the CDR3 is TGCAGTGCTAGTCGACAGACCTACACTGAAGCTTTCTTT.